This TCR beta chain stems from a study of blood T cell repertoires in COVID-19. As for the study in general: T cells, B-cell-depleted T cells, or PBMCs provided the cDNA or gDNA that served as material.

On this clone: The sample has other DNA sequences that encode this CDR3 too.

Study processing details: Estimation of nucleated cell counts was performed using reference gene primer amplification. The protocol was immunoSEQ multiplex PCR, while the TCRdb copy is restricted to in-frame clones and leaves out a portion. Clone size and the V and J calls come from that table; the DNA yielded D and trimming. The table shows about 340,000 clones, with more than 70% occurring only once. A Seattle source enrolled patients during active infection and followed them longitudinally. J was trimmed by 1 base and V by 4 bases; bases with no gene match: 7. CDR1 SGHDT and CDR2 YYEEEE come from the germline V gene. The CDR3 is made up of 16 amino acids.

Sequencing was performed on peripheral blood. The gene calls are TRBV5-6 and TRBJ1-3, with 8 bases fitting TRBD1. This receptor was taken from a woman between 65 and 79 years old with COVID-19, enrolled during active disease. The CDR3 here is CASSRDRLPSGNTIYF. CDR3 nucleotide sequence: TGTGCCAGCAGCCGGGACAGGCTCCCGTCTGGAAACACCATATATTTT.